This T cell receptor (beta chain) was recovered during a study of cytomegalovirus exposure and HLA in healthy donors. The V gene lost 3 bases and the J gene lost 3 bases, with 14 bases spanning the gap. The CDR3 loop spans 15 amino acids. CDR1 and CDR2 from the germline V gene are SNHLY and FYNNEI. Use of 60 Vbeta and 13 Jbeta primers characterized the PCR. Profiled with immunoSEQ multiplex PCR; TCRdb holds only in-frame clones, not every one. Of 100,000 to 150,000 clones listed, roughly four fifths are singletons. The sequence was obtained from a man aged 50-59 years in good health and CMV-seronegative. J is TRBJ1-2 and V is TRBV2, with a tentative D call TRBD1 (5 bases). Sequences were obtained from PBMCs. CDR3 residues: CASSEGPGLYYGYTF. For the CDR3, the DNA is TGTGCCAGCAGTGAGGGCCCGGGACTTTACTATGGCTACACCTTC.